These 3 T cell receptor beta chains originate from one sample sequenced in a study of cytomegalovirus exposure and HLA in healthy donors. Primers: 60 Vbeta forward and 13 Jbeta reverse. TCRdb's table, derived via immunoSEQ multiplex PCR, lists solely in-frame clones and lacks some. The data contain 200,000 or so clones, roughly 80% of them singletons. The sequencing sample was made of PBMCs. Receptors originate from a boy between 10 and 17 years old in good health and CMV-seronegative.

The CDR3 spells CASSLIRETVKGENTGELFF. The CDR3 DNA follows: TGTGCCAGCAGTTTGATCCGGGAAACCGTTAAAGGAGAGAACACCGGGGAGCTGTTTTTT. The chain links TRBV27 to TRBJ2-2, with a weak D call TRBD2 (5 bases). The CDR3 has 20 amino acids. Germline V gives CDR1 MNHEY, CDR2 SMNVEV (reference sequence). The germline V and J ends were trimmed by 3 bases and 1 base, with 24 bases remaining between them.

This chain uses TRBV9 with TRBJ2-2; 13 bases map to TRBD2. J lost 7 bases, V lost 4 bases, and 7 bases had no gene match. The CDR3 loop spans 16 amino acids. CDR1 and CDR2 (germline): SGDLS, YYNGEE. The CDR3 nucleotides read TGTGCCAGCAGCATCGGGACTAGCGGGACTGTCGGGGAGCTGTTTTTT. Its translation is CASSIGTSGTVGELFF.

CDR3 bases: TGCGCCAGCAGCTTGACAGGGTTTGCCTACAATGAGCAGTTCTTC. It codes for CASSLTGFAYNEQFF. The rearrangement joins TRBV5-1 to TRBJ2-1; weak D call: TRBD1 (6 bases). V gave up 1 base and J gave up 2 bases, with 10 bases separating them. This CDR3 region has 15 residues. Germline V gene lookup returns CDR1 SGHRS and CDR2 YFSETQ. Looking up the rest from reference TRBV5-1 and TRBJ2-1 gives the full variable domain: KAGVTQTPRYLIKTRGQQVTLSCSPISGHRSVSWYQQTPGQGLQFLFEYFSETQRNKGNFPGRFSGRQFSNSRSEMNVSTLELGDSALYLCASSLTGFAYNEQFFGPGTRLTVL.